The subject of this entry is one TCR beta chain. This entry is derived from a study of blood T cell repertoires in COVID-19. Per the germline V gene, CDR1 is SEHNR and CDR2 is FQNEAQ (reference sequence). The CDR3 runs 15 residues. V trimming: 4 bases; J trimming: 3 bases; junction bases outside the gene matches: 8. Per the original data handling: Amplified reference gene primers provided the basis for estimating nucleated cell counts. TCRdb's copy holds only in-frame clones and misses some; the assay was immunoSEQ multiplex PCR. V and J calls and clone size are those listed in that table; D and trimming were worked out from the DNA. The table includes some 170,000 clones, 84% detected once. Recruitment covered about two dozen US areas and drew participants whose ages spanned about 18 to 100 years. Recovered status applied to Cohort 3 donors who had two consecutive negative PCRs. It also applied to those with clearance or with symptom resolution.

The gene calls are TRBV7-9 and TRBJ2-5; 7 bases map to TRBD1. Sequencing was performed on PBMCs or T cells enriched from blood (not recorded which). The clonotype originates from a man in his fifties or sixties who had recovered from COVID-19. The CDR3 nucleotides read TGTGCCAGCAGCTCCACCGGGACAGCAAAAGAGACCCAGTACTTC. Translating it yields CASSSTGTAKETQYF.